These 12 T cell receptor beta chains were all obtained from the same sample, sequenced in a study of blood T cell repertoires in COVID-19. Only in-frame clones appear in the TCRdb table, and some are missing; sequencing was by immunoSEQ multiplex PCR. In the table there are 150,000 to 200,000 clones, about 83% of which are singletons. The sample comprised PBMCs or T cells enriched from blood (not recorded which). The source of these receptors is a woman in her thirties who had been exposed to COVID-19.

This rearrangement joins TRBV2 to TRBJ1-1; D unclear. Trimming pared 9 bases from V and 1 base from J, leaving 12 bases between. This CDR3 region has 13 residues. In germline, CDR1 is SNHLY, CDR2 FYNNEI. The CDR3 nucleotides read TGTGCCAGTGCAGACAAAGAGAACACTGAAGCTTTCTTT. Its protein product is CASADKENTEAFF.

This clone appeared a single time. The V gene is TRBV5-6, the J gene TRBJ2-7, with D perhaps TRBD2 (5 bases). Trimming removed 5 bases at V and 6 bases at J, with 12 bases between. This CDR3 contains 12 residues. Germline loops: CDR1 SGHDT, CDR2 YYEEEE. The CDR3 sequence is CASSWRLGEQYF. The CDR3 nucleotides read TGTGCCAGCAGTTGGAGGCTCGGCGAGCAGTACTTC.

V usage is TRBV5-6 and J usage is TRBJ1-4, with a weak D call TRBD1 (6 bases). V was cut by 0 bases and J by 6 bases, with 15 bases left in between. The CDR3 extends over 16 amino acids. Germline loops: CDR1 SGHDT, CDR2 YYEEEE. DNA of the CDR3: TGTGCCAGCAGCTTGGCCTTGGTAGGGGGGGATGAAAAACTGTTTTTT. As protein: CASSLALVGGDEKLFF.

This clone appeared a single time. The CDR3: CASSSTSGAIYNEQFF. The DNA of the CDR3 is TGTGCCAGCAGTTCCACTTCAGGGGCCATCTACAATGAGCAGTTCTTC. This chain links TRBV6-5 with TRBJ2-1; TRBD1 might be the D (6 bases). Germline assignment: CDR1 MNHEY and CDR2 SVGAGI. Deletions cut 4 bases from V and 3 bases from J, with 16 bases between. This CDR3 has 16 residues.

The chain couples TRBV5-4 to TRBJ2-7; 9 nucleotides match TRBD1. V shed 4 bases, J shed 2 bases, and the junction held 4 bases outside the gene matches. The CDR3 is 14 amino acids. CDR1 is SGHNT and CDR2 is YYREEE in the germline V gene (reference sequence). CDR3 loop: CASSKTGGPYEQYF. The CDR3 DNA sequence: TGTGCCAGCAGCAAGACAGGGGGTCCCTACGAGCAGTACTTC.

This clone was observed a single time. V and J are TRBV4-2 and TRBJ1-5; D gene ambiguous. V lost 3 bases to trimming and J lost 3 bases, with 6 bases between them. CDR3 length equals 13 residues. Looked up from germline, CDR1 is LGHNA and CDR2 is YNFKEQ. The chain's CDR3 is CASSHVVNQPQHF. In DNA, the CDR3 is TGTGCCAGCAGCCATGTCGTCAATCAGCCCCAGCATTTT.

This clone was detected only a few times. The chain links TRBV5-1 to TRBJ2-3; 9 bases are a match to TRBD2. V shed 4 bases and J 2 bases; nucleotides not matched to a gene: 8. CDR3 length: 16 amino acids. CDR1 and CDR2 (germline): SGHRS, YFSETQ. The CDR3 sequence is CASSLNPSGATDTQYF. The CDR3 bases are TGCGCCAGCAGCCTCAATCCTAGCGGGGCCACAGATACGCAGTATTTT.

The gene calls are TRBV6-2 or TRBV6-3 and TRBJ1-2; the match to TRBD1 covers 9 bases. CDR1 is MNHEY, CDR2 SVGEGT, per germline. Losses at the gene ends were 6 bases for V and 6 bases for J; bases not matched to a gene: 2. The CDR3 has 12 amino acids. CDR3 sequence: CASSWTGDGYTF. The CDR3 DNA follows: TGTGCCAGCAGCTGGACAGGGGATGGCTACACCTTC.

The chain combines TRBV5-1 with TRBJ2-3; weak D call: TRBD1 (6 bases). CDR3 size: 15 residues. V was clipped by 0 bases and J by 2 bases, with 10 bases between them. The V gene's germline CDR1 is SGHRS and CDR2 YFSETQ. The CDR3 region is CASSLAGDFTDTQYF. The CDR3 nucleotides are TGCGCCAGCAGCTTGGCAGGGGATTTCACAGATACGCAGTATTTT.

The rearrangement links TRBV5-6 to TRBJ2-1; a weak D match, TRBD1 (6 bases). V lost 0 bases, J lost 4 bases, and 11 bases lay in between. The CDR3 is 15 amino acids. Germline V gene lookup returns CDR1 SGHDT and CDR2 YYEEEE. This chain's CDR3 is CASSLGQGIYNEQFF. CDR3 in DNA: TGTGCCAGCAGCTTGGGGCAGGGGATTTACAATGAGCAGTTCTTC. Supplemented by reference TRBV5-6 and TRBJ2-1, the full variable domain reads DAGVTQSPTHLIKTRGQQVTLRCSPKSGHDTVSWYQQALGQGPQFIFQYYEEEERQRGNFPDRFSGHQFPNYSSELNVNALLLGDSALYLCASSLGQGIYNEQFFGPGTRLTVL.

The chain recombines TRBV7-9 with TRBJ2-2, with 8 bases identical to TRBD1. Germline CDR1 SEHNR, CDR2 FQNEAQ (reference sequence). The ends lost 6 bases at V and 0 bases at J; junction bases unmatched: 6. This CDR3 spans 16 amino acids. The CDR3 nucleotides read TGTGCCAGCAGTTTTAGGACAGGGTCGAACACCGGGGAGCTGTTTTTT. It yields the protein CASSFRTGSNTGELFF.

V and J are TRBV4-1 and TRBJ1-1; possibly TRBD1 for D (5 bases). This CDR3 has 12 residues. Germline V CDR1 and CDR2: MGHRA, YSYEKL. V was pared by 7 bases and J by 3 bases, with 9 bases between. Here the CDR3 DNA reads TGCGCCAGCAATCGGGGGGACACTGAAGCTTTCTTT. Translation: CASNRGDTEAFF.